What follows are 21 T cell receptor beta chains derived from one specimen sequenced in a study of blood T cells in healthy people across ages. PCR was performed a second time for about 6 to 12 cycles using a sample-barcoded 5' primer and a J-beta primer mix. TCRdb independently ran MiXCR on the 5' RACE reads; one entry per CDR3 protein. The data hold some 1,500,000 distinct CDR3 sequences, with around 40% observed a single time. Sequencing was performed on blood. These TCRs come from a woman aged 18-35 years in good health.

The chain recombines TRBV2 with TRBJ1-5; 10 bases match TRBD1. The CDR3 runs 16 residues. J was trimmed by 3 bases and V by 1 base; bases with no gene match: 3. In germline, CDR1 is SNHLY, CDR2 FYNNEI. CDR3 nucleotide sequence: TGTGCCAGCAGTGAAGGGACAGGGGGGTACAATCAGCCCCAGCATTTT. This sequence encodes CASSEGTGGYNQPQHF.

The V and J genes are TRBV7-2 and TRBJ1-2; no firm D call. V was shortened by 5 bases and J by 0 bases, with 13 bases between the two germline ends. This CDR3 spans 15 amino acids. Germline CDR1 and CDR2: SGHTA and FQGNSA. CDR3 amino acids: CASSRSSGANYGYTF. In nucleotides, the CDR3 is TGTGCCAGCAGCCGATCTTCTGGGGCTAACTATGGCTACACCTTC.

This sequence joins TRBV6-2 or TRBV6-3 and TRBJ2-1, with a possible D match to TRBD2 (5 bases). Trimming pared 3 bases from V and 3 bases from J, leaving 12 bases between. CDR3 length equals 15 residues. CDR1 is MNHEY and CDR2 is SVGEGT in the germline V gene. Written as DNA, the CDR3 is TGTGCCAGCAGTTATCGGTGGGCGGGCTACAATGAGCAGTTCTTC. Translated, it gives CASSYRWAGYNEQFF.

This clonotype was found a few times. The chain recombines TRBV18 with TRBJ1-5; the match to TRBD1 covers 10 bases. Germline CDR1 is KGHSH and CDR2 is LQKENI. The CDR3 contains 15 residues. J was trimmed by 5 bases and V by 3 bases; bases with no gene match: 4. Written as DNA, the CDR3 is TGTGCCAGCTCACCCGGAGGGACAGGGGATCAGCCCCAGCATTTT. This codes for CASSPGGTGDQPQHF.

The rearrangement joins TRBV7-6 to TRBJ2-1; TRBD2 matches 10 bases. Germline lookup yields CDR1 SGHVS and CDR2 FNYEAQ. The CDR3 spans 17 residues. V dropped 2 bases and J dropped 12; count of bases not matched to a gene: 16. DNA of the CDR3: TGTGCCAGCAGCTTAAGTGTAGCTAGCGGGAGTTCTGGGCGGCAGTTCTTC. Residues: CASSLSVASGSSGRQFF. The full variable domain, in which reference TRBV7-6 and TRBJ2-1 provide the parts outside the CDR3, is GAGVSQSPRYKVTKRGQDVALRCDPISGHVSLYWYRQALGQGPEFLTYFNYEAQQDKSGLPNDRFSAERPEGSISTLTIQRTEQRDSAMYRCASSLSVASGSSGRQFFGPGTRLTVL.

Comment on this clonotype: Relative to the germline gene, one junction end is altered; a read error may explain this. CDR3 residues: CASSPTGTGSGTQYF. The DNA for the CDR3 is TGTGCTAGCAGCCCGACCGGGACAGGCTCCGGGACCCAGTACTTC. The chain has TRBV7-7 and TRBJ2-7, with 8 bases aligning to TRBD1. With the DNA end fitting TRBJ2-5 better, the J assignment may be wrong. Germline V gene data show CDR1 as SSHAT and CDR2 as FNYEAQ (reference sequence). The CDR3 is made up of 15 amino acids.

V usage is TRBV2 and J usage is TRBJ2-1, with 8 bases fitting TRBD2. In germline, CDR1 is SNHLY, CDR2 FYNNEI. The CDR3 spans 14 residues. The V segment lost 7 bases and the J segment 4 bases; nucleotides outside the gene matches: 6. CDR3 sequence reads: CASTGAGVYNEQFF. The CDR3 DNA reads TGTGCCAGCACCGGAGCGGGAGTTTACAATGAGCAGTTCTTC.

The chain has TRBV5-6 and TRBJ2-3; D unresolved. CDR1 is SGHDT and CDR2 is YYEEEE in the germline V gene. The CDR3 consists of 16 residues. V was pared by 1 base and J by 4 bases, with 16 bases between. The CDR3 DNA follows: TGTGCCAGCAGCTTGATGTCGGTGGGGTCCCCAGATACGCAGTATTTT. Amino acids: CASSLMSVGSPDTQYF.

V gene TRBV9 combines with J gene TRBJ1-2, with TRBD1 identical over 9 bases. The CDR3 has 14 amino acids. J was trimmed by 4 bases and V by 0 bases; bases with no gene match: 1. Germline CDR1 is SGDLS and CDR2 is YYNGEE. The DNA of the CDR3 is TGTGCCAGCAGCGTAGAGGGACAGGGCTATGGCTACACCTTC. It is translated as CASSVEGQGYGYTF. Based on the CDR3 plus reference TRBV9 and TRBJ1-2, the full variable domain is DSGVTQTPKHLITATGQRVTLRCSPRSGDLSVYWYQQSLDQGLQFLIQYYNGEERAKGNILERFSAQQFPDLHSELNLSSLELGDSALYFCASSVEGQGYGYTFGSGTRLTVV.

The sample holds a few counts of this clonotype. Germline is not matched at one junction end, which may reflect a read error. The V call is TRBV4-1, the J call TRBJ2-1; 7 nucleotides line up with TRBD2. Germline V lookup: CDR1 MGHRA, CDR2 YSYEKL. The CDR3 spans 16 residues. The CDR3: CASSRGRLAQYSEQFF. The CDR3 DNA reads TGCGCCAGCAGCCGAGGCCGACTAGCTCAGTACAGTGAGCAGTTCTTC.

This clonotype has at least ten counts. The J gene is TRBJ1-5, the V gene TRBV6-6, with D possibly matching TRBD1 (6 bases). Trimming cost V 6 bases and J 6 bases, with 12 bases left between them. CDR1 MNHNY and CDR2 SVGAGI come from the germline V gene (reference sequence). This CDR3 region has 13 residues. The CDR3 DNA sequence: TGTGCCAGCAGCCAGGGGTCAGGTCAGCCCCAGCATTTT. Translated: CASSQGSGQPQHF.

The V call is TRBV20-1, the J call TRBJ2-7; tentatively, D is TRBD1 (7 bases). Germline loops: CDR1 DFQATT, CDR2 SNEGSKA (reference sequence). The CDR3 is made up of 13 amino acids. Trimming removed 6 bases from V and 3 bases from J, with 15 bases in between. CDR3 sequence: CSAAGQLHYEQYF. Here the CDR3 DNA reads TGCAGTGCCGCGGGACAGTTGCACTACGAGCAGTACTTC.

This clonotype is a singleton in its sample. This chain connects TRBV28 to TRBJ2-1, with 10 bases aligning to TRBD2. Per the germline V gene, CDR1 is MDHEN and CDR2 is SYDVKM. The CDR3 covers 15 residues. Losses at the gene ends were 5 bases for V and 7 bases for J; bases not matched to a gene: 8. The CDR3 protein is CASSLCGTSENEQFF. The CDR3 DNA is TGTGCCAGCAGTCTTTGTGGGACTAGCGAAAATGAGCAGTTCTTC.

There are a few counts of this clonotype. This rearrangement joins TRBV7-2 to TRBJ2-7, with D hard to call. The germline V and J ends were trimmed by 3 bases and 0 bases, with 6 bases remaining between them. The CDR3 is 13 amino acids. Germline CDR1 reads SGHTA; CDR2 reads FQGNSA. This CDR3 reads CASSFYSSYEQYF. In DNA form, the CDR3 reads TGTGCCAGCAGCTTCTACAGCTCCTACGAGCAGTACTTC.

This chain connects TRBV6-4 to TRBJ1-1; the D is unclear. From germline, CDR1 is MRHNA and CDR2 SNTAGT. V lost 7 bases, J lost 0 bases, and 12 bases lay in between. CDR3 length equals 14 residues. Written as DNA, the CDR3 is TGTGCCAGCAAGCGAGGCAGTATGAACACTGAAGCTTTCTTT. Its translation is CASKRGSMNTEAFF.

V is TRBV29-1 and J is TRBJ1-2; D ambiguous. This CDR3 has 11 amino acids. V was trimmed by 5 bases and J by 4 bases, leaving 8 bases between them. CDR1 and CDR2 (germline): SQVTM, ANQGSEA. CDR3 in DNA: TGCAGCGTTTTTGGGTCCTATGGCTACACCTTC. Protein sequence: CSVFGSYGYTF.

This clonotype was found a few times. V and J are TRBV12-3 or TRBV12-4 and TRBJ1-1, with D unresolved. Trimming took 2 bases from V and 1 from J, leaving 11 bases between them. The CDR3 consists of 15 residues. The CDR3 sequence is CASSLRGKENTEAFF. Written as DNA, the CDR3 is TGTGCCAGCAGTTTACGAGGGAAGGAGAACACTGAAGCTTTCTTT.

The genes are TRBV14 and TRBJ2-7; D possibly corresponds to TRBD2 (6 bases). Deletions cut 4 bases from V and 3 bases from J, with 10 bases between. The CDR3 consists of 13 residues. Looked up from germline, CDR1 is SGHDN and CDR2 is FVKESK. The CDR3 coding sequence is TGTGCCAGCAGCCCATTGGAGGGCTACGAGCAGTACTTC. This encodes CASSPLEGYEQYF.

In this sample, this clonotype turned up a few times. The chain combines TRBV25-1 with TRBJ2-2; 8 nucleotides match TRBD2. CDR1 MGHDK and CDR2 SYGVNS come from the germline V gene. The CDR3 covers 14 residues. With 10 bases clipped from V and 5 bases from J, the junction kept 9 bases outside the gene matches. The DNA for the CDR3 is TGTGCCACCCAGCGGGAGATGGTAACCGGGGAGCTGTTTTTT. Its translation is CATQREMVTGELFF.

In its sample, this clonotype was seen a few times. V gene TRBV5-1 combines with J gene TRBJ1-2; 7 positions match TRBD1. The CDR3 extends over 15 amino acids. V was clipped by 2 bases and J by 7 bases; unmatched bases: 11. The germline V gene encodes CDR1 SGHRS and CDR2 YFSETQ. For the CDR3, the DNA is TGCGCCAGCAGCTTCCAAGGACAGGCGGGGTTTGGCTACACCTTC. This sequence encodes CASSFQGQAGFGYTF.

The table lists this clonotype with a count of one. This chain joins TRBV7-2 and TRBJ1-1; 11 bases align to TRBD1. CDR3 length equals 14 residues. CDR1 SGHTA and CDR2 FQGNSA come from the germline V gene. The V and J ends lost 2 bases and 10 bases, in that order; junction bases with no gene match: 6. Here the CDR3 reads CASSLSWTGGAAFF. CDR3 coding DNA: TGTGCCAGCAGCTTATCTTGGACAGGGGGCGCAGCTTTCTTT.